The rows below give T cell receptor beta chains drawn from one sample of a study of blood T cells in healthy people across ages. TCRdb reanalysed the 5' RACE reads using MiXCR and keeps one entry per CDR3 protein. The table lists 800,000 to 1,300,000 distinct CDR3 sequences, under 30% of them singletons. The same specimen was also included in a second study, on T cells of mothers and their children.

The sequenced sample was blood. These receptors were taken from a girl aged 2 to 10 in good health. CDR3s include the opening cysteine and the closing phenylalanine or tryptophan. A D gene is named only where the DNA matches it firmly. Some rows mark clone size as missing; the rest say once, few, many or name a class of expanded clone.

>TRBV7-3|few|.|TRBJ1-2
TGTGCCAGCAGCACCTTGGGAAGACGCGGCTACACCTTC
CASSTLGRRGYTF
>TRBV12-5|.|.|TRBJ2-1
TGTGCTAGTGGTTTAGCGGAGATTAGGAATGAGCAGTTCTTC
CASGLAEIRNEQFF
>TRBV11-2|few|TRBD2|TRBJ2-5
TGTGCCAGCAGCCTGCGGGGACTAGCGGGAGACGGGGAGACCCAGTACTTC
CASSLRGLAGDGETQYF
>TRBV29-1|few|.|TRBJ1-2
TGCAGCGTTGAGAACGGGTACTATGGCTACACCTTC
CSVENGYYGYTF
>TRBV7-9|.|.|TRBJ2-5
TGTGCCAGCAGCTTATACCTCCCTAGAGGGGACCAAGAGACCCAGTACTTC
CASSLYLPRGDQETQYF
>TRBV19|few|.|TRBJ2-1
TGTGCCAGTAGGGTTGGGGGCTCCTACAATGAGCAGTTCTTC
CASRVGGSYNEQFF
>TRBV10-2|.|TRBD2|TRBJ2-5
TGCGCCAGCAGGGGATTAGCGGGAGCGGAAGAGACCCAGTACTTC
CASRGLAGAEETQYF
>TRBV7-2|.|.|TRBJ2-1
TGTGCCAGCAGTTGGGGTGCGGGGAGTGAGCAGTTCTTC
CASSWGAGSEQFF
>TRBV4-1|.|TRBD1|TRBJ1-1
TGCGCCAGCAGGGATCCGGGACAGATTGAAGCTTTCTTT
CASRDPGQIEAFF
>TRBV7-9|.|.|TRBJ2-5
TGTGCCAGCAGCCCCGCCTGGGATACCTACCAAGAGACCCAGTACTTC
CASSPAWDTYQETQYF
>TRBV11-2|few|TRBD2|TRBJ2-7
TGTGCCAGCAGCTTAGTGGCTAGCGGCTACGAGCAGTACTTC
CASSLVASGYEQYF
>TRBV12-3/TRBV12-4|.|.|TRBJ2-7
TGTGCCAGCAGCCCCCGGTTTGGGGGACTCGGGGACGAGCAGTACTTC
CASSPRFGGLGDEQYF
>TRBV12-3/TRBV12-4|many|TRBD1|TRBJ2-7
TGTGCCAGCGGGACAGGAACCTACGAGCAGTACTTC
CASGTGTYEQYF
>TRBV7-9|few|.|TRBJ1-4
TGTGCCAGCAGTAAGGGGGTGCATGAAAAACTGTTTTTT
CASSKGVHEKLFF
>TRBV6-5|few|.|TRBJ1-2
TGTGCCAGCAGTTACTTGGGGCAGCTTAACTATGGCTACACCTTC
CASSYLGQLNYGYTF
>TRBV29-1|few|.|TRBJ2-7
TGCAGCGTGGAAGATCGGGACGCAAGTTCCTACGAGCAGTACTTC
CSVEDRDASSYEQYF
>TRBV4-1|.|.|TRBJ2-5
TGCGCCAGCAGCTGGAGGGGGGTGGGGACCCAGTACTTC
CASSWRGVGTQYF
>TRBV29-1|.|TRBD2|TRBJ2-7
TGCAGCGTTTCACTAGCGGGAGCTATCGAGCAGTACTTC
CSVSLAGAIEQYF
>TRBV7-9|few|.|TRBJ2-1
TGTGCCAGCACCACCGAGGGGGGGCCATCCTACAATGAGCAGTTCTTC
CASTTEGGPSYNEQFF
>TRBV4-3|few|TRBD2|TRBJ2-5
TGCGCCAGCAGCCAGTTTGTAGGGACTAGCGGGCTTATCCAAGAGACCCAGTACTTC
CASSQFVGTSGLIQETQYF
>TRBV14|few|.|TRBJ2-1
TGTGCCAGCAGTCGGACGGGGTCTGACCTCTACAATGGGCAGTTCTTC
CASSRTGSDLYNGQFF
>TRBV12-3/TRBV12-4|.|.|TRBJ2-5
TGTGCCGGCAGTCCCCCTAGCCAGCGGGTCGACCAAGAGACCCAGTACTTC
CAGSPPSQRVDQETQYF
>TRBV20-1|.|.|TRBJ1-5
TGCATCCAACTCCAGGGACAGCCCCAGCATTTT
CIQLQGQPQHF
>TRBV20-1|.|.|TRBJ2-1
TGCAGTGCTAGAGACGTCCTAGGGTCAAGTATGTACAATGAGCAGTTCTTC
CSARDVLGSSMYNEQFF
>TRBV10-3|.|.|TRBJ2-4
TGTGCCATCAGTGACTCTCTTCAGGAGTGGAACATTCAGTACTTC
CAISDSLQEWNIQYF
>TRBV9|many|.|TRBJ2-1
TGTGCCAGCAGCCCATTCCATGAGCAGTTCTTC
CASSPFHEQFF
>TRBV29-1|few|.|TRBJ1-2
TGCAGCGTAGACACCACGGGAGGCTACACCTTC
CSVDTTGGYTF
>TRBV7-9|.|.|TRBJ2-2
TGTGCCAGCAGCTTTACGTATCCCCACGACACCGGGGAGCTGTTTTTT
CASSFTYPHDTGELFF
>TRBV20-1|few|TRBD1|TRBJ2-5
TGCAGTGCTAGAGAGGGCGACAGGGGGGCAGGAGAGACCCAGTACTTC
CSAREGDRGAGETQYF
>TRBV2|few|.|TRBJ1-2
TGTGCCAGCACTGGGGGAAGGGCCCCGGGGTATGGCTACACCTTC
CASTGGRAPGYGYTF
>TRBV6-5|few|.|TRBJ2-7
TGTGCCAGCAGTTATGGCGGATACTACGAGCAGTACTTC
CASSYGGYYEQYF
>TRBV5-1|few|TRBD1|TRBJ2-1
TGCGCCAGCAGCTTGGCCTCGATGACAGGGAACAATGAGCAGTTCTTC
CASSLASMTGNNEQFF
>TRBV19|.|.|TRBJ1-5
TGTGCCAGTAATACAAGGGAAGGGTTGAATCAGCCCCAGCATTTT
CASNTREGLNQPQHF
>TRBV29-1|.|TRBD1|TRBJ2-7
TGCAGTGTTGCGTCCTGGACAGGACCCTACGAGCAGTACTTC
CSVASWTGPYEQYF
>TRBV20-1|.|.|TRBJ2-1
TGCAGTGCCGCCGGGACTGACGTAGCGCAGTTCTTC
CSAAGTDVAQFF
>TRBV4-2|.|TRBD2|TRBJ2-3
TGTGCCAGCAGCGCGAGGGAGGGTCCAGAGTCAGATACGCAGTATTTT
CASSAREGPESDTQYF
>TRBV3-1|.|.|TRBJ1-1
TGTGCCAGCAGCTCCCCAGGTGGAGTGAACACTGAAGCTTTCTTT
CASSSPGGVNTEAFF
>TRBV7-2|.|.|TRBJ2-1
TGTGCCAGCAGCTCCGGCCTATCACCGGGCCACAATGAGCAGTTCTTC
CASSSGLSPGHNEQFF
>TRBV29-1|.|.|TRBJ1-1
TGCAGCGTTGACGGGGGCCGGATGAACACTGAAGCTTTCTTT
CSVDGGRMNTEAFF
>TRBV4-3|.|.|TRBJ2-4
TGCGCCAGCAGCCAAGAGACCCGGAACATTCAGTACTTC
CASSQETRNIQYF
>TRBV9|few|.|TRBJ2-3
TGTGCCAGCAGCGTAGAAATGGACGATACGCAGTATTTT
CASSVEMDDTQYF
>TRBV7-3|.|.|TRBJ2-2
TGTGTCAGCAGCTTAGGTGGACGGACCGGGGAGCTGTTTTTT
CVSSLGGRTGELFF
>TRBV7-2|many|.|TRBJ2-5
TGTGCCAGCACCCCAGGCCAGCTGGAGACCCAGTACTTC
CASTPGQLETQYF
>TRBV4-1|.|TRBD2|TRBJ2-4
TGCGCCAGCAGCCAGGGGCGACTAGCGGTTTTC
CASSQGRLAVF
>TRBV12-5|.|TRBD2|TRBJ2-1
TGTGCTAGTGGCAATTTTTTCGCGGGGGGCTCCTACAATGAGCAGTTCTTC
CASGNFFAGGSYNEQFF
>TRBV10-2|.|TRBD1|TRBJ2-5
TGCGCCAGCAGTGAGTTGGGGACAGGGGAGACCCAGTACTTC
CASSELGTGETQYF
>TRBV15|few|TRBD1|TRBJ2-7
TGTGCCACCAGCAGAGTCCCGGGACAGGCTAACCCCGAGCAGTACTTC
CATSRVPGQANPEQYF
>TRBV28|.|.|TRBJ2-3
TGTGCCAGCAGCCCGCTGAACACAGATACGCAGTATTTT
CASSPLNTDTQYF
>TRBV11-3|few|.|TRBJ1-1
TGTGCCAGCAGCTTAGAAGCGGGGCTCAACACTGAAGCTTTCTTT
CASSLEAGLNTEAFF
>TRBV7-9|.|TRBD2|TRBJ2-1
TGTGCCAGCAGCTTATTGGGGACTACCATGAATGAGCAGTTCTTC
CASSLLGTTMNEQFF
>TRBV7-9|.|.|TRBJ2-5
TGTGCCAGCCGAGATCCCATACAAGAGACCCAGTACTTC
CASRDPIQETQYF
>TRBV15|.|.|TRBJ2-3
TGTGCCACCAGCAGCTTAGCTCACGGCCCCACGCAGGTACCAGATACGCAGTATTTT
CATSSLAHGPTQVPDTQYF
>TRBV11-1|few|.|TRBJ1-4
TGTGCCAGCAGCTTAGATTCGAGGTCAACCGAAAAACTGTTTTTT
CASSLDSRSTEKLFF
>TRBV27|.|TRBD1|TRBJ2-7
TGTGCCAGCAGTTCCCCAGGGGGCTACTACGAGCAGTACTTC
CASSSPGGYYEQYF
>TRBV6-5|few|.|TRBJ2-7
TGTGCCAGCAGTTGCGGCAAAAGATACGAGCAGTACTTC
CASSCGKRYEQYF
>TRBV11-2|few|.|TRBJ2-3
TGTGCCAGCAGCCTCGCCCCGGGTAGCACAGATACGCAGTATTTT
CASSLAPGSTDTQYF
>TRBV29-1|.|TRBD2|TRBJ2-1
TGCAGCGGATTTACTAGCGGGGGGCGCAACCTGTTCTTC
CSGFTSGGRNLFF
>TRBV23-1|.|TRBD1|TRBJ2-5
TGCGCCAGCAGTCAATCGATATCGTGGGCAGGGGGCGACCAAGAGACCCAGTACTTC
CASSQSISWAGGDQETQYF